A single sample is the source of the 10 T cell receptor beta chains below, sequenced in a study of Ad26.COV2.S vaccination and SARS-CoV-2 variants. Stated treatment: about 20 received Ad26.COV2.S at low or high dose, single or two shots; roughly five received placebo; per-sample allocation not given. Repertoires come from day 63 after the first vaccine or placebo injection. Libraries were prepared by immunoSEQ multiplex PCR; TCRdb keeps only in-frame clonotypes and omits some of them. The repertoire holds some 250,000 clones, with approximately 87% as singletons. Source: peripheral blood, taken in a trial of Ad26.COV2.S vaccine versus placebo. The receptor set was obtained from a person between 18 and 65 years old who received the Ad26.COV2.S COVID-19 vaccine or a placebo.

The V call is TRBV2, the J call TRBJ2-7, with 9 nucleotides matching TRBD1. CDR1 is SNHLY, CDR2 FYNNEI, per germline. V lost 5 bases and J lost 4; bases outside the gene matches: 9. The CDR3 is 15 amino acids. This chain's CDR3 is CASSLDRGVWYEQYF. CDR3 nucleotides: TGTGCCAGCAGTCTGGACAGGGGTGTTTGGTACGAGCAGTACTTC.

V gene TRBV27 combines with J gene TRBJ1-4; D uncertain. V was pared by 3 bases and J by 8 bases, with 10 bases between. The V gene's germline CDR1 is MNHEY and CDR2 SMNVEV (reference sequence). CDR3 length: 13 amino acids. CDR3: CASSFRGREKLFF. The CDR3 DNA follows: TGTGCCAGCAGTTTCCGGGGTAGGGAAAAACTGTTTTTT.

The V and J genes are TRBV10-2 and TRBJ1-1; D is perhaps TRBD1 (5 bases). The V gene's germline CDR1 is WSHSY and CDR2 SAAADI. Trimming cost V 7 bases and J 1 base, with 10 bases left between them. The CDR3 runs 13 residues. CDR3 in DNA: TGCGCCAGCAACGGGGCCCAGAACACTGAAGCTTTCTTT. It translates to CASNGAQNTEAFF.

The chain has TRBV7-3 and TRBJ2-1, with 9 bases aligning to TRBD2. Looked up from germline, CDR1 is SGHTA and CDR2 is FQGTGA. The length of the CDR3 is 15 residues. The V gene end was trimmed by 2 bases and the J gene end by 7 bases; junction bases not matched to a gene: 6. CDR3 loop: CASSLVSGGSNEQFF. The CDR3 bases are TGTGCCAGCAGCTTAGTAAGCGGGGGGTCTAATGAGCAGTTCTTC.

The V gene is TRBV28, the J gene TRBJ2-2; unclear D gene. Per germline, CDR1 MDHEN and CDR2 SYDVKM. The V end was cut by 6 bases, the J end by 0 bases, with 8 bases between. CDR3 length: 14 residues. Written as DNA, the CDR3 is TGTGCCAGCAGATGGGGTTCGAACACCGGGGAGCTGTTTTTT. Its translation is CASRWGSNTGELFF.

This sequence joins TRBV5-5 and TRBJ1-4; tentative D call: TRBD1 (6 bases). V was shortened by 3 bases and J by 8 bases, with 14 bases between the two germline ends. The CDR3 runs 14 residues. Germline V gene lookup returns CDR1 SGHKS and CDR2 YYEKEE (reference sequence). Here the CDR3 reads CASSSLVDSEKLFF. CDR3 sequence (DNA): TGTGCCAGCAGCTCGCTGGTGGACAGCGAAAAACTGTTTTTT.

The CDR3 here is CASNPQGYSYNEQFF. As DNA, the CDR3 is TGCGCCAGCAACCCACAGGGTTACTCCTACAATGAGCAGTTCTTC. V and J are TRBV5-1 and TRBJ2-1; perhaps TRBD1 as D (6 bases). CDR1 and CDR2 from the germline V gene are SGHRS and YFSETQ. Between the trimmed V and J ends, which lost 6 bases and 0 bases, there was a span of 13 bases. The length of the CDR3 is 15 residues.

V gene TRBV27 combines with J gene TRBJ2-7, with 9 bases fitting TRBD1. Germline trimming cut 0 bases from V and 5 bases from J; bases unmatched to any gene: 5. This CDR3 comprises 15 residues. Germline V lookup: CDR1 MNHEY, CDR2 SMNVEV (reference sequence). DNA of the CDR3: TGTGCCAGCAGTTTATCTTGGGGACAGGGCCACGAGCAGTACTTC. This gives the protein CASSLSWGQGHEQYF.

The chain carries TRBV18 and TRBJ1-2; D gene uncertain. CDR3 length equals 18 residues. The V gene's germline CDR1 is KGHSH and CDR2 LQKENI. Trimming removed 5 bases from V and 2 bases from J, with 24 bases in between. CDR3 in amino acids: CASSATTENTVPNYGYTF. CDR3 DNA sequence: TGTGCCAGCTCAGCAACGACGGAGAACACAGTTCCAAACTATGGCTACACCTTC.

The chain links TRBV12-3 or TRBV12-4 to TRBJ1-2, with D possibly being TRBD1 (5 bases). Trimming removed 5 bases at V and 6 bases at J, with 10 bases between. The CDR3 loop spans 12 amino acids. This CDR3 reads CASSPGGDGYTF. The CDR3 coding sequence is TGTGCCAGCAGTCCCGGGGGGGATGGCTACACCTTC.